The count of the clone carrying this T cell receptor (beta chain) is one. These data originate in a study of blood T cell repertoires in COVID-19. As processed by the authors: The assay estimated nucleated cells by amplifying reference gene primers. Clones were sequenced by immunoSEQ multiplex PCR, and TCRdb holds only the in-frame ones, with some missing. The DNA gave D and trimming, while V, J and clone size come from that table. Of 150,000 to 200,000 clones listed, around 88% are singletons. The CDR3 length is 10 residues. Sequencing used peripheral blood. The chain links TRBV1 to TRBJ2-1; the listed D gene, TRBD2, was not tested against the DNA. TRBV1 is a pseudogene segment. The sequence derives from a human donor in a cohort sampled during active COVID-19. CDR3 DNA sequence: TGCACCAGCAGGGGACTAGCCAAGTTCTTC. Its translation: CTSRGLAKFF.